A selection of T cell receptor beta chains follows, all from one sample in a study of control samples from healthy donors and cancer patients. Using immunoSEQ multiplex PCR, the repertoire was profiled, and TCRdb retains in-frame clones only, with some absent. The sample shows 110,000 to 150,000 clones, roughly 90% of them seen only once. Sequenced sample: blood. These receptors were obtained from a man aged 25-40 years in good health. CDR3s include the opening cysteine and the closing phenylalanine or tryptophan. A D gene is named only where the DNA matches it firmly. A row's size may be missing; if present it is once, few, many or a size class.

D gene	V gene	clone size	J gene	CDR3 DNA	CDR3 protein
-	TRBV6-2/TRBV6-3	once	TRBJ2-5	TGTGCCAGCAGCCCGAGGGAAACCTATACAACCCAGTACTTC	CASSPRETYTTQYF
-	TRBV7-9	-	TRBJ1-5	TGTGCCAGCAGCCCCCCCCTGTCGATTTACCCCCAGCATTTT	CASSPPLSIYPQHF
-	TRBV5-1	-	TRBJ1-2	TGCGCCAGCAGCTCCATTTCCAGGGCGTTTGGGGATGGCTACACCTTC	CASSSISRAFGDGYTF
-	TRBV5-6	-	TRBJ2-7	TGTGCCAGCAGCTTGGGGCAAATGACCTACGAGCAGTACTTC	CASSLGQMTYEQYF
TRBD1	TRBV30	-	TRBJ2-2	TGTGCCTGGAGCGAATACGGAGGACAGGGGAGGACCGGGGAGCTGTTTTTT	CAWSEYGGQGRTGELFF
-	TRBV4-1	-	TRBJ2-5	TGCGCCAGCAGCCAAGTAACCCTACCGGAAGAGACCCAGTACTTC	CASSQVTLPEETQYF
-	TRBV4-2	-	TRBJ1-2	TGTGCCAGCAGCCAAGACCCGCGATCTAACTATGGCTACACCTTC	CASSQDPRSNYGYTF
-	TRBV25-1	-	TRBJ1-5	TGTGCCAGCAGTTGGCAGGGTAGCCAGCCCCAGCATTTT	CASSWQGSQPQHF
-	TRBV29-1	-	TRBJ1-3	TGCAGCGCCTCCGGGAGCTCTGGAAACACCATATATTTT	CSASGSSGNTIYF
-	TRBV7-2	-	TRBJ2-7	TGTGCCAGCAGCCCCCAGGACAGTCCCTACGAGCAGTACTTC	CASSPQDSPYEQYF
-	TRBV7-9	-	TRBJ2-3	TGTGCCAGCAGCTCCTATGGACAGACCTACACAGATACGCAGTATTTT	CASSSYGQTYTDTQYF
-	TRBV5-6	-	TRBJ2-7	TGTGCCAGCAGCTTAAGGGGATACGAGCAGTACTTC	CASSLRGYEQYF
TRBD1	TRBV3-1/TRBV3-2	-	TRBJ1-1	TGTGCCAGCACCCACTCGGACAGGGTGAACACTGAAGCTTTCTTT	CASTHSDRVNTEAFF
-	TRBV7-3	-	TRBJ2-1	TGTGCCAGCAGCTCACAAATGGCGGGAATGGCGGAGCAGTTCTTC	CASSSQMAGMAEQFF
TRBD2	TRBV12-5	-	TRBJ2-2	TGTGCTAGTGGTTTGGTTACTAGCGGGAGAAACACCGGGGAGCTGTTTTTT	CASGLVTSGRNTGELFF
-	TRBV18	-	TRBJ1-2	TGTGCCAGCTACGTAGGTGCGCAGGGAATTGATGGCTACACCTTC	CASYVGAQGIDGYTF
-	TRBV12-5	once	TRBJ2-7	TGTGCTAGTGGTTTGAACGAGCAGTACTTC	CASGLNEQYF
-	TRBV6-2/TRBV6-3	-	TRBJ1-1	TGTGCCAGCAGTTTGGGGACAAAGAACACTGAAGCTTTCTTT	CASSLGTKNTEAFF
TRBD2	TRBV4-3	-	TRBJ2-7	TGCGCCAGCAGCCAAGATCCCTCAGGACTAGCTTACGAGCAGTACTTC	CASSQDPSGLAYEQYF
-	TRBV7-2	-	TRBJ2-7	TGTGCCAGCAGCTTAGCGGGAGGTAACAGGGCTTACGAGCAGTACTTC	CASSLAGGNRAYEQYF
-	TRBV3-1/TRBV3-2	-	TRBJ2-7	TGTGCCAGCAGCCAAGAGAGCAGCTCCTACGAGCAGTACTTC	CASSQESSSYEQYF
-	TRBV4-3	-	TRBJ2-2	TGCGCCAGCAGCCAAGATAGAACCAGCAACACCGGGGAGCTGTTTTTT	CASSQDRTSNTGELFF
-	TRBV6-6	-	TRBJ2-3	TGTGCCAGCAGTTACGTGACAGATACGCAGTATTTT	CASSYVTDTQYF
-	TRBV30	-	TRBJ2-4	TGTGCCTGGAGGGACGAAAACATTCAGTACTTC	CAWRDENIQYF
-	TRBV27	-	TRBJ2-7	TGTGCCAGCAGTTTAGGGGACATGCCCTACGAGCAGTACTTC	CASSLGDMPYEQYF
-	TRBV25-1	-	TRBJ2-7	TGTGCCAGTCGGGACCTCCGGACCTCCTACGAGCAGTACTTC	CASRDLRTSYEQYF
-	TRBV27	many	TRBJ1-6	TGTGCCAGCAGTTTAGGGGGGTCCTATAATTCACCCCTCCACTTT	CASSLGGSYNSPLHF
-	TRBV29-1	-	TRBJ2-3	TGCAGCGTTGAGGATTGGGGGGAGGCCGGCACAGATACGCAGTATTTT	CSVEDWGEAGTDTQYF
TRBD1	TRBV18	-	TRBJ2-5	TGTGCCAGCTCACGACAGGGTGGCGAGACCCAGTACTTC	CASSRQGGETQYF
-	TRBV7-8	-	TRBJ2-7	TGTGCCAGTAAACAGGATATCTCCTACGAGCAGTACTTC	CASKQDISYEQYF
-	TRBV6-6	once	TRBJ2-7	TGTGCCAGCAGTCACCAGACAGGACCGCTCGCCTACGAGCAGTACTTC	CASSHQTGPLAYEQYF
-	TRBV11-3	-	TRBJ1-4	TGTGCCAGCAGCTTAGATCAGACGGTCGAAAAACTGTTTTTT	CASSLDQTVEKLFF
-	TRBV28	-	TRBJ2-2	TGTGCCAGCAGTTTTCAAGGGGGGGGCACCGGGGAGCTGTTTTTT	CASSFQGGGTGELFF
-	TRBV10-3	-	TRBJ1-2	TGTGCCATCAGCGAGGAAAGGGCGGAGGGCTACACCTTC	CAISEERAEGYTF
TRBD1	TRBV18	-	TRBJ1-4	TGTGCCAGCTCACCCGGACAGGGGAATAATGAAAAACTGTTTTTT	CASSPGQGNNEKLFF